This T cell receptor beta chain emerged from a study of blood T cells in healthy people across ages. Study observations and caveats: Per million T cells, TCR beta diversity dropped roughly linearly as age increased. PBMCs left unsorted prevented a conclusive naive versus antigen-experienced comparison.

Comments on this clonotype: Its antigen is as yet unknown.

The germline V gene encodes CDR1 MNHEY and CDR2 SVGEGT. Trimming cost V 4 bases and J 10 bases; bases outside gene matches: 12. CDR3 size: 15 residues. Healthy Caucasian individuals from Russia aged roughly 6 to 90 served as donors. With a J-beta primer mix and a sample-barcoded 5' primer, a second PCR ran 7 to 11 cycles. Each CDR3 protein is one row after TCRdb ran MiXCR on the 5' RACE reads. This sample has 650,000 to 1,000,000 distinct CDR3 sequences, with under 40% found just once. The clonotype was recovered from a man aged 18 to 30 in good health. This chain links TRBV6-2 or TRBV6-3 with TRBJ2-3; 9 positions agree with TRBD2. Source material: blood. Written as DNA, the CDR3 is TGTGCCAGCAGTTCGCCGCGGGAGGGGTACGAGGCGCAGTATTTT. The encoded protein is CASSSPREGYEAQYF.